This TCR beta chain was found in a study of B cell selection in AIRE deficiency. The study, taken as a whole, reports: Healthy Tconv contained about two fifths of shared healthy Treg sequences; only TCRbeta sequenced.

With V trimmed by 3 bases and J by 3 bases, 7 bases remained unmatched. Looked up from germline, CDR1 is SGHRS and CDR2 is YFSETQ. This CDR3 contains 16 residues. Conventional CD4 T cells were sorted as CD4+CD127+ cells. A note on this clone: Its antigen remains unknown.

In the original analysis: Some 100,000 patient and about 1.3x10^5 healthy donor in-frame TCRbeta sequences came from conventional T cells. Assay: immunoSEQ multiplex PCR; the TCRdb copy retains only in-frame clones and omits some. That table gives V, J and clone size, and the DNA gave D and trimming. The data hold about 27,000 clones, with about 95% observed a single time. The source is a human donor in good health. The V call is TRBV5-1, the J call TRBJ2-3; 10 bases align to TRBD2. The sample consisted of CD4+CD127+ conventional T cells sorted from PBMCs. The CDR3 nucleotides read TGCGCCAGCAGCTCCAGGACTAGCGGTGATACAGATACGCAGTATTTT. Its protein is CASSSRTSGDTDTQYF.